These T cell receptor beta chains were read from a single sample in a study of blood T cell repertoires in COVID-19. Assay used: immunoSEQ multiplex PCR; TCRdb lists only in-frame clones, some missing. The sample lists about 260,000 clones, nearly 85% seen once, with less than 10% in the top ten. Specimen: peripheral blood. These receptor sequences come from a human donor in a cohort sampled during active COVID-19. Both conserved end residues are part of each CDR3. A D gene is named only where the DNA matches it firmly. Expanded clones get a size class; other rows say once, few or many, or leave the size out.

clone size: once
D gene: TRBD1
J gene: TRBJ2-1
V gene: TRBV15
CDR3 protein: CATSRDRQGINEQFF
CDR3 DNA: TGTGCCACCAGCAGAGACCGACAGGGAATCAATGAGCAGTTCTTC

clone size: few
D gene: -
J gene: TRBJ1-5
V gene: TRBV5-1
CDR3 protein: CASSLGGGNQPQHF
CDR3 DNA: TGCGCCAGCAGCTTGGGAGGGGGAAATCAGCCCCAGCATTTT

clone size: once
D gene: -
J gene: TRBJ2-3
V gene: TRBV14
CDR3 protein: CASSQDSSGPGTDTQYF
CDR3 DNA: TGTGCCAGCAGCCAAGATTCCAGCGGCCCGGGCACAGATACGCAGTATTTT

clone size: -
D gene: -
J gene: TRBJ1-1
V gene: TRBV3-1/TRBV3-2
CDR3 protein: CASSRMDSWNTEAFF
CDR3 DNA: TGTGCCAGCAGCCGAATGGACAGTTGGAACACTGAAGCTTTCTTT

clone size: -
D gene: -
J gene: TRBJ2-3
V gene: TRBV19
CDR3 protein: CASSSGGSTDTQYF
CDR3 DNA: TGTGCCAGTAGTTCTGGCGGTAGCACAGATACGCAGTATTTT

clone size: -
D gene: TRBD2
J gene: TRBJ2-3
V gene: TRBV7-8
CDR3 protein: CASSLGAGVVDTQYF
CDR3 DNA: TGTGCCAGCAGCTTAGGAGCGGGAGTAGTAGATACGCAGTATTTT

clone size: medium-sized
D gene: -
J gene: TRBJ2-7
V gene: TRBV10-2
CDR3 protein: CASRDNNGYEQYF
CDR3 DNA: TGCGCCAGCAGGGACAACAACGGCTACGAGCAGTACTTC

clone size: -
D gene: TRBD2
J gene: TRBJ2-2
V gene: TRBV6-5
CDR3 protein: CASVGGLYTGELFF
CDR3 DNA: TGTGCCTCTGTGGGAGGGCTCTACACCGGGGAGCTGTTTTTT

clone size: -
D gene: -
J gene: TRBJ2-7
V gene: TRBV21-1
CDR3 protein: CASSNVGTSSYEQYF
CDR3 DNA: TGTGCCAGCAGCAATGTGGGGACTAGCTCCTACGAGCAGTACTTC

clone size: once
D gene: -
J gene: TRBJ2-3
V gene: TRBV27
CDR3 protein: CASSLSPGGLDTDTQYF
CDR3 DNA: TGTGCCAGCAGTTTATCACCCGGGGGTCTTGACACAGATACGCAGTATTTT

clone size: -
D gene: -
J gene: TRBJ1-2
V gene: TRBV6-5
CDR3 protein: CASRKAQGMDYGYTF
CDR3 DNA: TGTGCCAGCAGGAAAGCACAGGGTATGGACTATGGCTACACCTTC

clone size: -
D gene: TRBD1
J gene: TRBJ1-2
V gene: TRBV28
CDR3 protein: CASRGGTGFDGYTF
CDR3 DNA: TGTGCCAGCAGGGGGGGGACAGGGTTCGATGGCTACACCTTC

clone size: -
D gene: TRBD1
J gene: TRBJ1-4
V gene: TRBV4-2
CDR3 protein: CASSQGVQGTNEKLFF
CDR3 DNA: TGTGCCAGCAGCCAAGGGGTACAGGGGACTAATGAAAAACTGTTTTTT

clone size: once
D gene: TRBD1
J gene: TRBJ2-1
V gene: TRBV6-4
CDR3 protein: CASSRDSRSEQFF
CDR3 DNA: TGTGCCAGCAGTCGGGACAGTAGAAGTGAGCAGTTCTTC

clone size: -
D gene: -
J gene: TRBJ1-5
V gene: TRBV19
CDR3 protein: CASSPRQSVNQPQHF
CDR3 DNA: TGTGCCAGTAGTCCTCGACAGAGTGTCAATCAGCCCCAGCATTTT

clone size: -
D gene: TRBD1
J gene: TRBJ2-5
V gene: TRBV5-1
CDR3 protein: CASQLRVGDRRYQETQYF
CDR3 DNA: TGCGCCAGCCAGCTTCGGGTCGGGGACAGAAGGTACCAAGAGACCCAGTACTTC

clone size: -
D gene: TRBD2
J gene: TRBJ2-1
V gene: TRBV5-4
CDR3 protein: CASSSGGSYNEQFF
CDR3 DNA: TGTGCCAGCAGTAGCGGGGGGAGCTACAATGAGCAGTTCTTC

clone size: once
D gene: -
J gene: TRBJ2-6
V gene: TRBV6-1
CDR3 protein: CASSERLTLNSGANVLTF
CDR3 DNA: TGTGCCAGCAGCGAACGGTTGACTCTTAACTCTGGGGCCAACGTCCTGACTTTC

clone size: -
D gene: -
J gene: TRBJ1-6
V gene: TRBV27
CDR3 protein: CASSSEEGGYNSPLHF
CDR3 DNA: TGTGCCAGCAGTTCAGAGGAGGGAGGCTATAATTCACCCCTCCACTTT

clone size: -
D gene: -
J gene: TRBJ1-1
V gene: TRBV9
CDR3 protein: CASSVGFEQTNTEAFF
CDR3 DNA: TGTGCCAGCAGCGTAGGTTTTGAACAGACGAACACTGAAGCTTTCTTT

clone size: once
D gene: -
J gene: TRBJ1-6
V gene: TRBV12-1
CDR3 protein: CASSFGPGGISPLHF
CDR3 DNA: TGTGCCAGCAGCTTTGGGCCAGGGGGCATTTCACCCCTCCACTTT

clone size: -
D gene: TRBD1
J gene: TRBJ2-4
V gene: TRBV28
CDR3 protein: CASSTTSPGQGYKLAKNIQYF
CDR3 DNA: TGTGCCAGCAGTACGACCTCGCCGGGACAGGGGTACAAGCTAGCCAAAAACATTCAGTACTTC

clone size: -
D gene: TRBD2
J gene: TRBJ2-7
V gene: TRBV7-2
CDR3 protein: CASSGAGVGFLKQYF
CDR3 DNA: TGTGCCAGCAGCGGAGCGGGAGTTGGCTTTCTCAAGCAGTACTTC